The present T cell receptor (beta chain) was sequenced within a study of OX40 agonist ivuxolimab in advanced cancers. Study context: People in dose escalation had one of these cancers: hepatocellular carcinoma, melanoma, renal cell or head and neck cancer. Partial responses, seen in three patients, involved one hepatocellular carcinoma and two cutaneous melanomas.

Study conclusions and caveats: The average count of expanded clones was higher among CD8+ T cells than among CD4+.

With respect to this clone: The antigen is unknown.

Clones were sequenced by immunoSEQ multiplex PCR, and TCRdb holds only the in-frame ones, with some missing. The sample holds fewer than 70,000 clones, under 85% seen once. V was trimmed by 1 base and J by 6 bases, leaving 15 bases between them. Germline values: CDR1 KGHSH, CDR2 LQKENI. The CDR3 has 15 amino acids. This clonotype was sampled from an adult with an advanced solid tumor such as melanoma, head and neck, liver or kidney cancer. The sequences come from CD4+ or CD8+ T cells sorted from blood, collected in a trial of the OX40 agonist ivuxolimab. The chain is built from TRBV18 and TRBJ1-2, with D maybe TRBD1 (6 bases). This chain's CDR3 is CASSPRPGAGDGYTF. In DNA form, the CDR3 reads TGTGCCAGCTCACCACGGCCGGGGGCAGGGGATGGCTACACCTTC.